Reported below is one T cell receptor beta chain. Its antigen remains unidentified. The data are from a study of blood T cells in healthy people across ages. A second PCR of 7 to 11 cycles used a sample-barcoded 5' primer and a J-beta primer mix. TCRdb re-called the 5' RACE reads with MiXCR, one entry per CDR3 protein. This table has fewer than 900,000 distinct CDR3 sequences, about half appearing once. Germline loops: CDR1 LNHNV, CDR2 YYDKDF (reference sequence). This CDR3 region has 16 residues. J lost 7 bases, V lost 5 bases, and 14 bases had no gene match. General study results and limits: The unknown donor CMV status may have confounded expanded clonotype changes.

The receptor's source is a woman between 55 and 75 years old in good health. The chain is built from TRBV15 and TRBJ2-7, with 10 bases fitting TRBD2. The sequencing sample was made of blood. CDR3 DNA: TGTGCCACCAGCCGCGGACTAGCGGAGGGGTACAATGAGCAGTACTTC. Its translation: CATSRGLAEGYNEQYF.